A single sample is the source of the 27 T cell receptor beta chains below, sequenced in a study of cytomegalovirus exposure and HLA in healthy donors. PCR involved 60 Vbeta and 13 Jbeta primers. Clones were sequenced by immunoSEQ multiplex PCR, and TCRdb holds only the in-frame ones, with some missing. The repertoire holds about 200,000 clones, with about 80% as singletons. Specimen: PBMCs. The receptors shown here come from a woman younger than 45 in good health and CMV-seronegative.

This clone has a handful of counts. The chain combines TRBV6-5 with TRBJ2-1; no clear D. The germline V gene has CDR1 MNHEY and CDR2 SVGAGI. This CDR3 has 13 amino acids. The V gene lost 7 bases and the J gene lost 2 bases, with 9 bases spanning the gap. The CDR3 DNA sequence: TGTGCCAGCAAGCGTGGCACCTACAATGAGCAGTTCTTC. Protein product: CASKRGTYNEQFF.

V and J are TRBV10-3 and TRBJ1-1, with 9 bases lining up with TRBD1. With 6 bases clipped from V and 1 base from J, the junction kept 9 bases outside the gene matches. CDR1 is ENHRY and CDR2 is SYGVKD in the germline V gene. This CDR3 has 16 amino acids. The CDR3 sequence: CAIRELYRGRNTEAFF. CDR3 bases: TGTGCCATCAGAGAATTATACAGGGGGCGGAACACTGAAGCTTTCTTT.

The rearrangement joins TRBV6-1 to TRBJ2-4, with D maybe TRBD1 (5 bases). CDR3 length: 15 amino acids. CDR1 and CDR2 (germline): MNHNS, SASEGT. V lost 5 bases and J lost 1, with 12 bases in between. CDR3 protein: CASSFGYRAKNIQYF. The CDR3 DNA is TGTGCCAGCAGTTTTGGGTACAGGGCCAAAAACATTCAGTACTTC.

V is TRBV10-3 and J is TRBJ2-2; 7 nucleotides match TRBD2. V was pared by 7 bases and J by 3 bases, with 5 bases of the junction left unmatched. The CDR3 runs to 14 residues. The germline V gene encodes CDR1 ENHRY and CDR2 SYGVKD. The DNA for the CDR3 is TGTGCCATCAAGGGCGGGAGAGACACCGGGGAGCTGTTTTTT. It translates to CAIKGGRDTGELFF.

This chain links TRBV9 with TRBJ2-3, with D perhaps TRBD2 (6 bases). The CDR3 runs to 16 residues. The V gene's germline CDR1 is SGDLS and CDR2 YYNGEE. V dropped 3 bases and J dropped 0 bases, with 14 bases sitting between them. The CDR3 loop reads CASSERGGVSTDTQYF. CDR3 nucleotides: TGTGCCAGCAGCGAAAGGGGCGGGGTTAGCACAGATACGCAGTATTTT.

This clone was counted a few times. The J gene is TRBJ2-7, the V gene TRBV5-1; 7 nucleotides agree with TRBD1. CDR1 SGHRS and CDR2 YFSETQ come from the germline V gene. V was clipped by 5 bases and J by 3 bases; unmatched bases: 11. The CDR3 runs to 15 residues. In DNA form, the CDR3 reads TGCGCCAGCAGGCAAAGACAGGGTACGGACTACGAGCAGTACTTC. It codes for CASRQRQGTDYEQYF.

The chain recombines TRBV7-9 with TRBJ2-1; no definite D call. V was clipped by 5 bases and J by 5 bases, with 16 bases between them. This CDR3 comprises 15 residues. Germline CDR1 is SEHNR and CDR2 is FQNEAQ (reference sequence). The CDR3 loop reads CASSGFQKLHNEQFF. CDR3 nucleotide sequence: TGTGCCAGCAGCGGTTTCCAAAAACTCCACAATGAGCAGTTCTTC.

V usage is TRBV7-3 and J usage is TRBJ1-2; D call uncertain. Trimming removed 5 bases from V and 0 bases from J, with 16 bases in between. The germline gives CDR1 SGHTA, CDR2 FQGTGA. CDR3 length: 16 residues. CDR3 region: CASSLGGSGANYGYTF. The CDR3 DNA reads TGTGCCAGCAGCCTGGGAGGTTCCGGCGCTAACTATGGCTACACCTTC.

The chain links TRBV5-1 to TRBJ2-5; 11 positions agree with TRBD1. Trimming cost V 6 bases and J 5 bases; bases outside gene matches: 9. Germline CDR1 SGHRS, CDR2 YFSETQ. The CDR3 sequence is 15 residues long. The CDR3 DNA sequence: TGCGCCAGCACCCTATCGGGGACAGGGGGTGAGACCCAGTACTTC. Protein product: CASTLSGTGGETQYF. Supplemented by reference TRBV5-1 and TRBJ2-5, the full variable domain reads KAGVTQTPRYLIKTRGQQVTLSCSPISGHRSVSWYQQTPGQGLQFLFEYFSETQRNKGNFPGRFSGRQFSNSRSEMNVSTLELGDSALYLCASTLSGTGGETQYFGPGTRLLVL.

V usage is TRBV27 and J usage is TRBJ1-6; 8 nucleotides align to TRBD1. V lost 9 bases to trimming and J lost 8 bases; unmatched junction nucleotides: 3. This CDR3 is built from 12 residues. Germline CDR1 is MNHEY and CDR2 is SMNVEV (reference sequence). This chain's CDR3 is CASGQGYSPLHF. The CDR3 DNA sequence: TGTGCCAGTGGACAGGGCTATTCACCCCTCCACTTT.

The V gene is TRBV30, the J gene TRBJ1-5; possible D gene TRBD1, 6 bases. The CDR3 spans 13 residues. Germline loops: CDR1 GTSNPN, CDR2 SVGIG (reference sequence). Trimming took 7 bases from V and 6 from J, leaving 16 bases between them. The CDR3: CASQGGVGQPQHF. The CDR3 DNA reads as TGTGCCTCACAGGGTGGTGTTGGTCAGCCCCAGCATTTT.

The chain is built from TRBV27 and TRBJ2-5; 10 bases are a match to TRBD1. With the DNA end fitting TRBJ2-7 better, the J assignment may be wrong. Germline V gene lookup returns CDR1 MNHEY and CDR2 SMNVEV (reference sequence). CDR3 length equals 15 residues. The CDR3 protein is CASSLVGQGAYEQYF. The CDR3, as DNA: TGTGCCAGCAGTTTAGTTGGACAGGGGGCCTACGAGCAGTACTTC.

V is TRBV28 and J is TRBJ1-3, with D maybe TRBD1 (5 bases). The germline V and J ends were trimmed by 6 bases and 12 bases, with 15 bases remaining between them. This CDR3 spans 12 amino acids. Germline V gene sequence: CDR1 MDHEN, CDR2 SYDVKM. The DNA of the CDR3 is TGTGCCAGCAGGGCGGGGGGTCCTGGCATATATTTT. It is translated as CASRAGGPGIYF. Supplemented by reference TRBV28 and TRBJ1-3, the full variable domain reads DVKVTQSSRYLVKRTGEKVFLECVQDMDHENMFWYRQDPGLGLRLIYFSYDVKMKEKGDIPEGYSVSREKKERFSLILESASTNQTSMYLCASRAGGPGIYFGEGSWLTVV.

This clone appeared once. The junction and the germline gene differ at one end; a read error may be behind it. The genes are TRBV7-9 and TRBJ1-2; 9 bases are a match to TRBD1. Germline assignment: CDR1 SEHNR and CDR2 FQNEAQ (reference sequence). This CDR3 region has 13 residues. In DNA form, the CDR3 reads TGTTCCAGCAGCCCGGGGACAGGGCGCGGCTACACCTTC. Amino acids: CSSSPGTGRGYTF.

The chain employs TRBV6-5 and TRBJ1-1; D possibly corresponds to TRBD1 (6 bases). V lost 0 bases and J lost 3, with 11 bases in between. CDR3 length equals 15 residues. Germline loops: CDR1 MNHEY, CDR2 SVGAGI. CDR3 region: CASSYSGAFYTEAFF. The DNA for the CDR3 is TGTGCCAGCAGTTACTCGGGGGCGTTCTACACTGAAGCTTTCTTT.

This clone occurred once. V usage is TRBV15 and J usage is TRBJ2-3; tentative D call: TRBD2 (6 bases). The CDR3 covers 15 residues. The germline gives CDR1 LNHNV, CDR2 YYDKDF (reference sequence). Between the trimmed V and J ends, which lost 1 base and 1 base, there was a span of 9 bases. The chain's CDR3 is CATSRVAEGTDTQYF. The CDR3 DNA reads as TGTGCCACCAGCAGAGTAGCGGAAGGCACAGATACGCAGTATTTT. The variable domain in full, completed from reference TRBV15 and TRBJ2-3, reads DAMVIQNPRYQVTQFGKPVTLSCSQTLNHNVMYWYQQKSSQAPKLLFHYYDKDFNNEADTPDNFQSRRPNTSFCFLDIRSPGLGDTAMYLCATSRVAEGTDTQYFGPGTRLTVL.

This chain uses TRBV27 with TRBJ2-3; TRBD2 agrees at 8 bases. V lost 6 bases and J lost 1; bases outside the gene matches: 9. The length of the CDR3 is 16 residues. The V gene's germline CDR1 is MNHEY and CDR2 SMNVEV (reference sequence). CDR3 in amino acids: CASRVRTGGGTDTQYF. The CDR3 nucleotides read TGTGCCAGCAGGGTACGGACGGGGGGGGGCACAGATACGCAGTATTTT.

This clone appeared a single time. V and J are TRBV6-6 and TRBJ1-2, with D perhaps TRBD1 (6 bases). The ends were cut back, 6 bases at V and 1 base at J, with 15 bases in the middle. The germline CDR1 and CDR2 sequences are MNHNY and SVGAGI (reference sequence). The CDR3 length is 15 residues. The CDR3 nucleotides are TGTGCCAGCAGACGCCACAGGGTTAATAACTATGGCTACACCTTC. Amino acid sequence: CASRRHRVNNYGYTF.

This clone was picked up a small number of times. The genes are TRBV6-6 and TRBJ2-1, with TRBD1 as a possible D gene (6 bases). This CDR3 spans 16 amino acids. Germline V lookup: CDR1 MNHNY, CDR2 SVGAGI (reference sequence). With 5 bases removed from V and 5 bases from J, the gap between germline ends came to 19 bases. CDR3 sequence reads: CASSNPPLGTHNEQFF. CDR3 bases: TGTGCCAGCAGTAACCCCCCTCTAGGGACACACAATGAGCAGTTCTTC.

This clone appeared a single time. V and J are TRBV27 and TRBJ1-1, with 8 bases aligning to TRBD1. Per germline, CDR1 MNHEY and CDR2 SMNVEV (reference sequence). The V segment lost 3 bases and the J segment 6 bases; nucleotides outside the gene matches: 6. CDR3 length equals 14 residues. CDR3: CASSFQGANAEAFF. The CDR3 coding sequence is TGTGCCAGCAGTTTCCAGGGGGCCAACGCTGAAGCTTTCTTT.

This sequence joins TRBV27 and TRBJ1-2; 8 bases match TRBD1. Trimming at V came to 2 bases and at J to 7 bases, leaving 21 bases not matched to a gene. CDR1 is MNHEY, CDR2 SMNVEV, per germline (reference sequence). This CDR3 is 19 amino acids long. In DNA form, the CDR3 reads TGTGCCAGCAGTTTAATATATGAGTGGACAGGGACCCGTACGGGTGGCTACACCTTC. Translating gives CASSLIYEWTGTRTGGYTF.

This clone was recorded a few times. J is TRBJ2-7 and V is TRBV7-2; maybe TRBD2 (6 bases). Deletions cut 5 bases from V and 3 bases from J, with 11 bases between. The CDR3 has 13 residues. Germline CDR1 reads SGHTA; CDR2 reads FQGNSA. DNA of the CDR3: TGTGCCAGCAGCCCCCCGGGAGACTACGAGCAGTACTTC. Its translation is CASSPPGDYEQYF. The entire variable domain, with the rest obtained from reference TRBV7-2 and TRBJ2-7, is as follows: GAGVSQSPSNKVTEKGKDVELRCDPISGHTALYWYRQSLGQGLEFLIYFQGNSAPDKSGLPSDRFSAERTGGSVSTLTIQRTQQEDSAVYLCASSPPGDYEQYFGPGTRLTVT.

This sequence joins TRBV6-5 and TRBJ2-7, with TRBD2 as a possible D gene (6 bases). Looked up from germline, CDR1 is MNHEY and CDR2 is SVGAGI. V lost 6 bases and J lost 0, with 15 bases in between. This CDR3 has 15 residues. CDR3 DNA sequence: TGTGCCAGCAGCCCCGGGGGTGGAAGCTCCTACGAGCAGTACTTC. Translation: CASSPGGGSSYEQYF.

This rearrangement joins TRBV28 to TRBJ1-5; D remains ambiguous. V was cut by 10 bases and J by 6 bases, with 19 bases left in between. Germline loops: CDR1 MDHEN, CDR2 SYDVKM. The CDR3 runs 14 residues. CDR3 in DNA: TGTGCCACCATCTCGGGTGTCGGTCCTCAGCCCCAGCATTTT. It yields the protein CATISGVGPQPQHF.

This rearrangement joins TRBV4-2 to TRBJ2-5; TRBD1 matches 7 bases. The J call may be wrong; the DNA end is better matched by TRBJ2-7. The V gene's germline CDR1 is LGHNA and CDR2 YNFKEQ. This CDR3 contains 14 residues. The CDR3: CASSQVGDSYEQYF. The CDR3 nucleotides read TGTGCCAGCAGCCAAGTAGGGGACAGCTACGAGCAGTACTTC.

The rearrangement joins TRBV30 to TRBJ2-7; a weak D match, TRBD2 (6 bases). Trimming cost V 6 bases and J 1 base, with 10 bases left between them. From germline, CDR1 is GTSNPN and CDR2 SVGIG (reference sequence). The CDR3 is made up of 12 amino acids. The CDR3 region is CACYGGSYEQYF. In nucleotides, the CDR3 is TGTGCCTGTTATGGAGGGTCCTACGAGCAGTACTTC. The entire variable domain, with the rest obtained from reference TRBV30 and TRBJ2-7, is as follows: SQTIHQWPATLVQPVGSPLSLECTVEGTSNPNLYWYRQAAGRGLQLLFYSVGIGQISSEVPQNLSASRPQDRQFILSSKKLLLSDSGFYLCACYGGSYEQYFGPGTRLTVT.

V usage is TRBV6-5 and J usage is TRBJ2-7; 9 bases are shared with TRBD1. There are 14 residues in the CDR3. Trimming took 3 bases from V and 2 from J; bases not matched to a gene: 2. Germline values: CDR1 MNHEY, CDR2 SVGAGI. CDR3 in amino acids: CASSYGQGTYEQYF. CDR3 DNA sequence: TGTGCCAGCAGTTATGGACAGGGGACCTACGAGCAGTACTTC.